This T cell receptor (beta chain) stems from a study of shared clonotypes between healthy human individuals. Study results and limitations: Although depth was large, rarefaction showed that sequencing of the sorted subsets was incomplete.

There are 14 residues in the CDR3. Germline V CDR1 and CDR2: MRHNA, SNTAGT. J gave up 4 bases and V 6 bases, and 8 bases lay outside the gene matches. CD45RO-negative, CCR7-selected cells formed the naive CD8 fraction, which excluded terminally differentiated effector memory CD45RA+ cells. Deep-level settings were used for running the assay. Every immunoSEQ plate was one replicate of a subset's evenly spread DNA. Assay: immunoSEQ multiplex PCR; the TCRdb copy retains only in-frame clones and omits some. The sample has approximately 600,000 clones, 85% to 95% seen once. Details on this clone: What it binds is not known.

The chain recombines TRBV6-4 with TRBJ1-1; 7 nucleotides agree with TRBD1. Sample: naive CD8+ T cells sorted from blood. The TCR was taken from a woman under 40 in good health. Here the CDR3 DNA reads TGTGCCAGCAGGAACCACAGGGGAGGCACTGAAGCTTTCTTT. It yields the protein CASRNHRGGTEAFF.